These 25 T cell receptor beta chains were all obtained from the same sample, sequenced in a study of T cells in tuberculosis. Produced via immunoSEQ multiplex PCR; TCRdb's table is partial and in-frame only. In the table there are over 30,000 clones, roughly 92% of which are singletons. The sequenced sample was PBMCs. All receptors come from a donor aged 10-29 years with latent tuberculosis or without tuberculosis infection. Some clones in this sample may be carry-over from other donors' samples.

CDR3 in DNA: TGTGCCAGCAGCTTAGCGGGCCGCCGGGGAGGCGACGGGGAAAAACTGTTTTTT. It encodes CASSLAGRRGGDGEKLFF. The chain employs TRBV7-9 and TRBJ1-4; D gene uncertain. V was shortened by 0 bases and J by 8 bases, with 22 bases between the two germline ends. CDR1 is SEHNR, CDR2 FQNEAQ, per germline (reference sequence). CDR3 length: 18 amino acids.

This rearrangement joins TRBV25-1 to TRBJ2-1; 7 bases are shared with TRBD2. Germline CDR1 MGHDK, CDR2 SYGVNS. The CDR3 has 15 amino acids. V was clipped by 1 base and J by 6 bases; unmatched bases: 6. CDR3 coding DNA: TGTGCCAGCAGTGAATTGGCGGGAGAGTCCAATGAGCAGTTCTTC. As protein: CASSELAGESNEQFF.

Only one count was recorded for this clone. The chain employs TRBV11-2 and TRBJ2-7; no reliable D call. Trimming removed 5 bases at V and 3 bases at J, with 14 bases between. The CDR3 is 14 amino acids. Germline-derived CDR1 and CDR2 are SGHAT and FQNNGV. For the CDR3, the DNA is TGTGCCAGCAGCCTCCTGCGGCAGTTCTACGAGCAGTACTTC. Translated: CASSLLRQFYEQYF.

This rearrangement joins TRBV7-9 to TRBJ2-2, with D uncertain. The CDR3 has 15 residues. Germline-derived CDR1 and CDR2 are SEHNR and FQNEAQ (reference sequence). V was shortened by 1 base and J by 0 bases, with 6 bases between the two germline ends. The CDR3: CASSLVSANTGELFF. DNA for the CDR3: TGTGCCAGCAGCTTAGTGTCAGCGAACACCGGGGAGCTGTTTTTT.

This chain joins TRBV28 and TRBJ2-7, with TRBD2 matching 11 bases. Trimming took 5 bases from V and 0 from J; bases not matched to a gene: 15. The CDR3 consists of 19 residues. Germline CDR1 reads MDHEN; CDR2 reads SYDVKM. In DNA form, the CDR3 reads TGTGCCAGCAGTGCCGGCATCCCCGGGACTAGCGGCATCTCCTACGAGCAGTACTTC. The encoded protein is CASSAGIPGTSGISYEQYF.

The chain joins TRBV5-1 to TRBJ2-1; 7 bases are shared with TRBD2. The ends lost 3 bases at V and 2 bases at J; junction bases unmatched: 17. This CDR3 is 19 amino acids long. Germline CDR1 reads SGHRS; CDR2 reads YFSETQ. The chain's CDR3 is CASSSGGLAVESPYNEQFF. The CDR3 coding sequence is TGCGCCAGCAGCTCTGGTGGGCTAGCGGTGGAATCCCCCTACAATGAGCAGTTCTTC.

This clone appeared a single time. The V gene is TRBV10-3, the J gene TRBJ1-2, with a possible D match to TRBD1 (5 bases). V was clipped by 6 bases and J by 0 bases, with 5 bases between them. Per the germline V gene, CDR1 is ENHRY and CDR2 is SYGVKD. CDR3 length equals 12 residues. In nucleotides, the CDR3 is TGTGCCATCAGGGACACTAACTATGGCTACACCTTC. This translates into CAIRDTNYGYTF.

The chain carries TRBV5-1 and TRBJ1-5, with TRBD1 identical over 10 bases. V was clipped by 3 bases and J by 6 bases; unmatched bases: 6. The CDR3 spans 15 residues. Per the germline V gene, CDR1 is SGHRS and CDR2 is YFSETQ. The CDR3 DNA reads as TGCGCCAGCAGCTGGGGGACAGGGGAGGGTCAGCCCCAGCATTTT. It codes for CASSWGTGEGQPQHF.

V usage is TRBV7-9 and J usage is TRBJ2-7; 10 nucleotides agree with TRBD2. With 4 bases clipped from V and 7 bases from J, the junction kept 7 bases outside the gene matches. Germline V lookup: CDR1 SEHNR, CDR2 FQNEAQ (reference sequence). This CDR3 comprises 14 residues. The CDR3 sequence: CASSSTSGVEEQYF. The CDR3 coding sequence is TGTGCCAGCAGCTCAACTAGCGGGGTAGAAGAGCAGTACTTC.

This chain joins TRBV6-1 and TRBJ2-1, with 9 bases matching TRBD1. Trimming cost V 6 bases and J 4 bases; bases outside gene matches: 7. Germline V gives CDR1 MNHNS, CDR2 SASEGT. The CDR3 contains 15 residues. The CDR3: CASRQQGAIYNEQFF. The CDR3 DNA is TGTGCCAGCAGACAACAGGGGGCTATTTACAATGAGCAGTTCTTC.

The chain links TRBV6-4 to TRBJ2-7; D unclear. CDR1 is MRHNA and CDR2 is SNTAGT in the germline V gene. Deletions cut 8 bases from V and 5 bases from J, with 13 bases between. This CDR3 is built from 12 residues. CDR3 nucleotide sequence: TGTGCCAGCTTTCTAGACCGCCACGAGCAGTACTTC. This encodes CASFLDRHEQYF.

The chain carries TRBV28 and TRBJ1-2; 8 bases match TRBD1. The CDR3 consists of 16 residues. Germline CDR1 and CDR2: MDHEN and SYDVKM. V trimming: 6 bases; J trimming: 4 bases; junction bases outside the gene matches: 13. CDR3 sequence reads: CASRERGSGGSYGYTF. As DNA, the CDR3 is TGTGCCAGCAGGGAGAGAGGTTCAGGGGGCAGCTATGGCTACACCTTC.

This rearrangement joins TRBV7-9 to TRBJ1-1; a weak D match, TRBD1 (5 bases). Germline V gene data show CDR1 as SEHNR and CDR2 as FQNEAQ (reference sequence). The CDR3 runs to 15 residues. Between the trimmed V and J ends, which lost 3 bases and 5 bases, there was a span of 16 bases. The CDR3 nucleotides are TGTGCCAGCAGCTTTCCGGGACTTGATGGGACTGAAGCTTTCTTT. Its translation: CASSFPGLDGTEAFF.

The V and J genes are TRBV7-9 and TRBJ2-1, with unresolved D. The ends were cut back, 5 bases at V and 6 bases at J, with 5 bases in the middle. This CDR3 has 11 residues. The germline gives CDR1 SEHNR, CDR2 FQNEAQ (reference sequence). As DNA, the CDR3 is TGTGCCAGCAGCCCCCGCAATGAGCAGTTCTTC. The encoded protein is CASSPRNEQFF.

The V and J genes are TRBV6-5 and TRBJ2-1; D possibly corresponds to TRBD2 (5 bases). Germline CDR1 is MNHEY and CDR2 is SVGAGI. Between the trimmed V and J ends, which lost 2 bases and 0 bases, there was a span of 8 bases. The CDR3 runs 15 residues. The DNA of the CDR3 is TGTGCCAGCAGTTACGTCGGGGTCTCCTACAATGAGCAGTTCTTC. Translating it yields CASSYVGVSYNEQFF.

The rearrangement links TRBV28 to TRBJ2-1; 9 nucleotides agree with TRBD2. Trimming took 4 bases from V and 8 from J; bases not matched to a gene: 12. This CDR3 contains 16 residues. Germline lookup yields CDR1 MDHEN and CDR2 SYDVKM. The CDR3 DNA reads TGTGCCAGCAGTTCAACCCTAGCGGGGAGGTACCATGAGCAGTTCTTC. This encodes CASSSTLAGRYHEQFF.

The CDR3 loop is CVSGATGYGYTF. As DNA, the CDR3 is TGTGTTTCTGGGGCTACGGGCTATGGCTACACCTTC. V usage is TRBV2 and J usage is TRBJ1-2, with D possibly being TRBD1 (5 bases). Germline assignment: CDR1 SNHLY and CDR2 FYNNEI. The CDR3 runs to 12 residues.

This CDR3 reads CASSEGTSGSYEQYF. The CDR3 bases are TGTGCCAGCAGTGAAGGGACTAGCGGGTCCTACGAGCAGTACTTC. This chain links TRBV6-1 with TRBJ2-7; TRBD2 aligns across 11 bases. This CDR3 is 15 amino acids long. Germline V CDR1 and CDR2: MNHNS, SASEGT. V lost 1 base, J lost 1 base, and 0 bases stayed unmatched.

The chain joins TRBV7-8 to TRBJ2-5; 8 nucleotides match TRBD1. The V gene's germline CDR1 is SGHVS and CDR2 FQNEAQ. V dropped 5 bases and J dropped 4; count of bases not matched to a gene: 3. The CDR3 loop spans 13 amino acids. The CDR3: CASSRTGLETQYF. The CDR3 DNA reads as TGTGCCAGCAGCCGGACAGGGCTAGAGACCCAGTACTTC.

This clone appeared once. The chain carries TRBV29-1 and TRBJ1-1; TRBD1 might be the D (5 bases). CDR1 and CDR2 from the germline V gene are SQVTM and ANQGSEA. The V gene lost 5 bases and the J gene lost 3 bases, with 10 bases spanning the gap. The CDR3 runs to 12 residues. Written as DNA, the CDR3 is TGCAGCGTTATAAGGGGCGACACTGAAGCTTTCTTT. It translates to CSVIRGDTEAFF.

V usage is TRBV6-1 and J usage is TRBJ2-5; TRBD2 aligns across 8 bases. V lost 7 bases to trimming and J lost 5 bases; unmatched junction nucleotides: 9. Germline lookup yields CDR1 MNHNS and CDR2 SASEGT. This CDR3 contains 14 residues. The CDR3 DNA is TGTGCCAGCACCCTCTTAGCGGGAATGGAGACCCAGTACTTC. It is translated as CASTLLAGMETQYF.

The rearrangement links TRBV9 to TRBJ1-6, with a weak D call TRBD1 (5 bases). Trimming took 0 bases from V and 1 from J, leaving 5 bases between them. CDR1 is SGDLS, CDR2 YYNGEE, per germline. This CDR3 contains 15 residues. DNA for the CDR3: TGTGCCAGCAGCGTAGAGGGGTCCTATAATTCACCCCTCCACTTT. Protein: CASSVEGSYNSPLHF.

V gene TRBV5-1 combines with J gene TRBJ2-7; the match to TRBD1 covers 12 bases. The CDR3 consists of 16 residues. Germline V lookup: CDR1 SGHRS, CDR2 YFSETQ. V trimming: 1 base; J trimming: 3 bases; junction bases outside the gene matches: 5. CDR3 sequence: CASSLPGTGGVYEQYF. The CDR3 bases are TGCGCCAGCAGCTTGCCCGGGACAGGGGGCGTCTACGAGCAGTACTTC.

In DNA, the CDR3 is TGTGCCAGCCTTCCTGGGGGCCGGAATGAGCAGTTCTTC. This encodes CASLPGGRNEQFF. The rearrangement links TRBV7-9 to TRBJ2-1, with a weak D call TRBD1 (6 bases). Trimming left V 8 bases short and J 7 bases short, with 15 bases between. CDR3 length: 13 amino acids. Germline V gene data show CDR1 as SEHNR and CDR2 as FQNEAQ (reference sequence).

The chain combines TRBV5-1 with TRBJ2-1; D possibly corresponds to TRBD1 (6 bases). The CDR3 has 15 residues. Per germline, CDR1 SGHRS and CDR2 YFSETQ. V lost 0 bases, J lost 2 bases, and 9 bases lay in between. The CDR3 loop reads CASSLEGQAYNEQFF. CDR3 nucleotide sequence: TGCGCCAGCAGCTTGGAGGGACAAGCCTACAATGAGCAGTTCTTC.